These T cell receptor beta chains were read from a single sample in a study of blood T cell repertoires in COVID-19. Measured with immunoSEQ multiplex PCR; TCRdb has only the in-frame clones, and not every one. This table holds about 50,000 clones, more than 75% found once. What was sequenced was peripheral blood. The origin of the receptors is a woman aged 60-70 years with acute or convalescent COVID-19. The CDR3 runs from the conserved cysteine through the conserved F or W. Each record gives: J gene, clone size, V gene, D gene, CDR3 DNA, CDR3 protein. The D gene is left open where the match is weak. The size entry is marked missing in some rows and otherwise reads once, few, many or a size class.

j_gene: TRBJ1-6; abundance: few; v_gene: TRBV3-1/TRBV3-2; d_gene: -; CDR3nt: TGTGCCAGCAGGGACAGTGAATCACCCCTCCACTTT; CDR3aa: CASRDSESPLHF
j_gene: TRBJ1-5; abundance: -; v_gene: TRBV7-6; d_gene: TRBD1; CDR3nt: TGTGCCAGCAGCTTAGGGACAGGACCAAATCAGCCCCAGCATTTT; CDR3aa: CASSLGTGPNQPQHF
j_gene: TRBJ1-2; abundance: once; v_gene: TRBV30; d_gene: TRBD1; CDR3nt: TGTGCCTGGAGCCCTGGGACAGGGATCGTGGGCTACACCTTC; CDR3aa: CAWSPGTGIVGYTF
j_gene: TRBJ2-3; abundance: -; v_gene: TRBV28; d_gene: -; CDR3nt: TGTGCCGCCTCAGGTGGGGGGAGGAGGAATACGCAGTATTTT; CDR3aa: CAASGGGRRNTQYF
j_gene: TRBJ1-2; abundance: -; v_gene: TRBV5-1; d_gene: TRBD1; CDR3nt: TGCGCCAGCAGCGCCTCCGGGACAGGGAAATATGGCTACACCTTC; CDR3aa: CASSASGTGKYGYTF
j_gene: TRBJ1-1; abundance: few; v_gene: TRBV6-5; d_gene: -; CDR3nt: TGTGCCAGCAGTTGGACAATGAACACTGAAGCTTTCTTT; CDR3aa: CASSWTMNTEAFF
j_gene: TRBJ1-2; abundance: -; v_gene: TRBV7-2; d_gene: TRBD1; CDR3nt: TGTGCCAGCAGCCCAGCGACAGGGGGCTACTATGGCTACACCTTC; CDR3aa: CASSPATGGYYGYTF
j_gene: TRBJ2-4; abundance: few; v_gene: TRBV30; d_gene: -; CDR3nt: TGTGCCTCCACACATCTAGCCAAAAACATTCAGTACTTC; CDR3aa: CASTHLAKNIQYF
j_gene: TRBJ1-1; abundance: -; v_gene: TRBV6-6; d_gene: -; CDR3nt: TGTGCCAGCAGAGACCCAGCAGGGAGGGGCACTGAAGCTTTCTTT; CDR3aa: CASRDPAGRGTEAFF
j_gene: TRBJ2-1; abundance: -; v_gene: TRBV10-2; d_gene: TRBD2; CDR3nt: TGCGCCAGCAGTGATAGGGCGGGAGTCTCCCGGGAGGAGCAGTTCTTC; CDR3aa: CASSDRAGVSREEQFF
j_gene: TRBJ2-2; abundance: -; v_gene: TRBV27; d_gene: TRBD2; CDR3nt: TGTGCCAGCAGTTTATCTAGCGGGGGGACCGGGGAGCTGTTTTTT; CDR3aa: CASSLSSGGTGELFF
j_gene: TRBJ1-3; abundance: -; v_gene: TRBV15; d_gene: -; CDR3nt: TGTGCCACCAGCAGAGATACAGCTGGAAACACCATATATTTT; CDR3aa: CATSRDTAGNTIYF
j_gene: TRBJ2-5; abundance: few; v_gene: TRBV6-6; d_gene: -; CDR3nt: TGTGCCAGCAGTCTTCAGGGAAATACCGAGGAGACCCAGTACTTC; CDR3aa: CASSLQGNTEETQYF
j_gene: TRBJ2-4; abundance: -; v_gene: TRBV27; d_gene: -; CDR3nt: TGTGCCAGCAGTTTAGGAGAGGGGGTAGCCAAAAACATTCAGTACTTC; CDR3aa: CASSLGEGVAKNIQYF
j_gene: TRBJ1-2; abundance: few; v_gene: TRBV7-2; d_gene: -; CDR3nt: TGTGCCAGCAGCTTAGATCGTCCAGGGACAAACTATGGCTACACCTTC; CDR3aa: CASSLDRPGTNYGYTF
j_gene: TRBJ2-7; abundance: -; v_gene: TRBV10-3; d_gene: -; CDR3nt: TGTGCCATCAGTGAGGCAGGTCGGCCGCTGACCTACGAGCAGTACTTC; CDR3aa: CAISEAGRPLTYEQYF
j_gene: TRBJ2-5; abundance: -; v_gene: TRBV7-8; d_gene: -; CDR3nt: TGTGCCAGCAGCCCTAGTGGACTACTTCAAGAGACCCAGTACTTC; CDR3aa: CASSPSGLLQETQYF
j_gene: TRBJ2-7; abundance: -; v_gene: TRBV29-1; d_gene: TRBD1; CDR3nt: TGCAGCGTTGTCTTATTTGGGACAGGGAGCTACGAGCAGTACTTC; CDR3aa: CSVVLFGTGSYEQYF
j_gene: TRBJ1-1; abundance: -; v_gene: TRBV6-1; d_gene: -; CDR3nt: TGTGCCAGCAGTGATCGACAGTTGACCAAAGCTTTCTTT; CDR3aa: CASSDRQLTKAFF
j_gene: TRBJ2-7; abundance: -; v_gene: TRBV12-3/TRBV12-4; d_gene: TRBD1; CDR3nt: TGTGCCAGCAGCCGGGACAGCCTCTACGAGCAGTACTTC; CDR3aa: CASSRDSLYEQYF
j_gene: TRBJ1-3; abundance: -; v_gene: TRBV2; d_gene: TRBD1; CDR3nt: TGTGCCAGCAGTGCACAGGGGGGGAGCACCATATATTTT; CDR3aa: CASSAQGGSTIYF
j_gene: TRBJ2-1; abundance: -; v_gene: TRBV28; d_gene: -; CDR3nt: TGTGCCAGCAGCAGTTACGGCAGGGGCCAAGAAATATACAATGAGCAGTTCTTC; CDR3aa: CASSSYGRGQEIYNEQFF
j_gene: TRBJ2-3; abundance: -; v_gene: TRBV27; d_gene: -; CDR3nt: TGTGCCAGCAGTTCCGCGTACACAGATACGCAGTATTTT; CDR3aa: CASSSAYTDTQYF
j_gene: TRBJ2-5; abundance: -; v_gene: TRBV3-1/TRBV3-2; d_gene: TRBD2; CDR3nt: TGTGCCAGCAGCCCCCGCCGGGAGGCGGTCAGAGAGACCCAGTACTTC; CDR3aa: CASSPRREAVRETQYF
j_gene: TRBJ2-1; abundance: -; v_gene: TRBV19; d_gene: TRBD2; CDR3nt: TGTGCCAGTAGTGGGGGACTACTGAATGAGCAGTTCTTC; CDR3aa: CASSGGLLNEQFF
j_gene: TRBJ1-2; abundance: -; v_gene: TRBV3-1/TRBV3-2; d_gene: -; CDR3nt: TGTGCCAGCAGCCATGGAGACAGCCGGTCTGGCTACACCTTC; CDR3aa: CASSHGDSRSGYTF
j_gene: TRBJ1-2; abundance: -; v_gene: TRBV13; d_gene: TRBD1; CDR3nt: TGTGCCAGCAGCTTGGGACAGGGAGTCTCTAACTATGGCTACACCTTC; CDR3aa: CASSLGQGVSNYGYTF
j_gene: TRBJ2-1; abundance: -; v_gene: TRBV2; d_gene: TRBD1; CDR3nt: TGTGCCAGCACCTCACCAGGGGGCGCAAAGCAGTTCTTC; CDR3aa: CASTSPGGAKQFF
j_gene: TRBJ1-3; abundance: once; v_gene: TRBV6-5; d_gene: TRBD1; CDR3nt: TGTGCCAGCAGTCAGGGGGCGTTTGGAAACACCATATATTTT; CDR3aa: CASSQGAFGNTIYF
j_gene: TRBJ2-2; abundance: -; v_gene: TRBV6-4; d_gene: TRBD2; CDR3nt: TGTGCCAGCAGTGACTCGAGTCTAGCGGGAGCCGGGGAGCTGTTTTTT; CDR3aa: CASSDSSLAGAGELFF
j_gene: TRBJ2-7; abundance: -; v_gene: TRBV5-6; d_gene: -; CDR3nt: TGTGCCAGCAGTAGAACGGGTTACGAGCAGTACTTC; CDR3aa: CASSRTGYEQYF
j_gene: TRBJ1-4; abundance: -; v_gene: TRBV6-5; d_gene: -; CDR3nt: TGTGCCAGCAGCGGGACTGCAACTAATGAAAAACTGTTTTTT; CDR3aa: CASSGTATNEKLFF